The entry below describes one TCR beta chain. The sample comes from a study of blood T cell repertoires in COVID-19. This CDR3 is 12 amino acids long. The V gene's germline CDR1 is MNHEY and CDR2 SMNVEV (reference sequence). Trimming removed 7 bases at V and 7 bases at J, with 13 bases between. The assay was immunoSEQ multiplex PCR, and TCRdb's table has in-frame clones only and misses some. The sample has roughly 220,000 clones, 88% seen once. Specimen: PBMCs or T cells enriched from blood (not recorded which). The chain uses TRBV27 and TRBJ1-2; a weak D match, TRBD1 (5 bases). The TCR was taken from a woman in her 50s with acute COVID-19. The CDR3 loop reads CASIPPQGGYTF. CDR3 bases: TGTGCCAGCATTCCTCCGCAGGGTGGCTACACCTTC.